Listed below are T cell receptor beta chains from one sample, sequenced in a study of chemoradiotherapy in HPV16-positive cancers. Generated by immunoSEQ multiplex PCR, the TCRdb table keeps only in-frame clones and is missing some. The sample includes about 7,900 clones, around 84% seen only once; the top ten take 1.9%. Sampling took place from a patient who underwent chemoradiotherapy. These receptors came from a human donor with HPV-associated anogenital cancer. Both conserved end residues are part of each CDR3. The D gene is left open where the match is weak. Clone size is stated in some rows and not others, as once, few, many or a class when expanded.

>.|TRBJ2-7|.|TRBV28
TGTGCCAGCAGTTCCCCGGGCTCTGGACACTACGAGCAGTACTTC
CASSSPGSGHYEQYF
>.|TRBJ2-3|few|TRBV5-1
TGCGCCAGCAGGAGGGACACAGATACGCAGTATTTT
CASRRDTDTQYF
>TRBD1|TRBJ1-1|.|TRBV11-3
TGTGCCAGCAGCCTCGGACAGGGGGGAACTGAAGCTTTCTTT
CASSLGQGGTEAFF
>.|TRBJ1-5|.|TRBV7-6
TGTGCCAGCAGCCTCTCCCTTTTGGAGCCCCAGCATTTT
CASSLSLLEPQHF
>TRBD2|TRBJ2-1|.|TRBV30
TGTGCCTGGAGTGCGTCGGGAGGCAATGAGCAGTTCTTC
CAWSASGGNEQFF
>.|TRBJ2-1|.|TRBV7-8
TGTGCCAGCAGCAACGTGTTCGAGCAGTTCTTC
CASSNVFEQFF
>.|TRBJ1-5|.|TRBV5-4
TGTGCCAGCAGCTTGGACAGGGCTCAGCCCCAGCATTTT
CASSLDRAQPQHF
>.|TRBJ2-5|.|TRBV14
TGTGCCAGCAGCCACCTCGGGACACAACTTCGGGAGACCCAGTACTTC
CASSHLGTQLRETQYF
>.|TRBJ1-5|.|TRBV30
TGTGCCTGGAGTCCGCGTGAGGGGAATCAGCCCCAGCATTTT
CAWSPREGNQPQHF
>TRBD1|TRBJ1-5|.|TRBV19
TGTGCCACCCGGACAGGGGGCAAGCCTTATCAGCCCCAGCATTTT
CATRTGGKPYQPQHF
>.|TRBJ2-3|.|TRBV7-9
TGTGCCAGCAGCTCTGGGGGGTTTATGGCAGATACGCAGTATTTT
CASSSGGFMADTQYF
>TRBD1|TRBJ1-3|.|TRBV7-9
TGTGCCAGCAGGACAGGGTCTACTGGAAACACCATATATTTT
CASRTGSTGNTIYF
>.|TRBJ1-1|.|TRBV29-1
TGCAGCGTTGTAAACTTCATGAACACTGAAGCTTTCTTT
CSVVNFMNTEAFF
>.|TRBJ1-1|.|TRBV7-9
TGTGCCAGCGGAGCCCAGCCGAACACTGAAGCTTTCTTT
CASGAQPNTEAFF
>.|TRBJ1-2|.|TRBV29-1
TGCAGCGTTGTGGCAGAGACCGTCGCCTACACCTTC
CSVVAETVAYTF
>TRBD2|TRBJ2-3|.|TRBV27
TGTGCCAGCAGTGTACTAGCGGGAGTCGGCACAGATACGCAGTATTTT
CASSVLAGVGTDTQYF
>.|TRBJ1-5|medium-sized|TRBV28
TGTGCCAGCAGTTTCGGCAGCAATCAGCCCCAGCATTTT
CASSFGSNQPQHF
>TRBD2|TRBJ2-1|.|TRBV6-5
TGTGCCAGCAGTTACGGCCGTGCGGGAGGAGAGCAGTTCTTC
CASSYGRAGGEQFF
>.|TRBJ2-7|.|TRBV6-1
TGTGCCAGAAACATTATCGGACAGCAAGGCGAGCAGTACTTC
CARNIIGQQGEQYF
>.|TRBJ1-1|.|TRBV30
TGTGCCTGCGCTGGAGGCAATTCTAACACTGAAGCTTTCTTT
CACAGGNSNTEAFF
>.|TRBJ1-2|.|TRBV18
TGCGCCAGCTCAGCCGCAGGGGTGATTTATGGCTACACCTTC
CASSAAGVIYGYTF
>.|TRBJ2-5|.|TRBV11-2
TGTGCCAGCAGCTTTGGGGAAGGGTGGGAGACCCAGTACTTC
CASSFGEGWETQYF
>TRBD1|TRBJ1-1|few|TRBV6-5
TGTGCCAGCCAACGGGACAGGGGGCTCGGGGCTTTCTTT
CASQRDRGLGAFF
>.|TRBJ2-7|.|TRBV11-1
TGTGCCAGCAGCTTAGGGCAGGCATCCTACGAGCAGTACTTC
CASSLGQASYEQYF
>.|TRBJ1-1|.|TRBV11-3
TGTGCCAGCAGCGATCAGGGGAACACTGAAGCTTTCTTT
CASSDQGNTEAFF
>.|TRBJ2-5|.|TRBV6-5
TGTGCCAGCAGTACTCCGGGCCAGCCCCAAGAGACCCAGTACTTC
CASSTPGQPQETQYF
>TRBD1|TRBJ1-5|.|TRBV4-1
TGCGCCAGCAGCCAAGAGACAGGGGGCCCCAATCAGCCCCAGCATTTT
CASSQETGGPNQPQHF
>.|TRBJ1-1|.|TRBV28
TGTGCCAGCAGTTTACAGGAACAGGCGTTCACTGAAGCTTTCTTT
CASSLQEQAFTEAFF
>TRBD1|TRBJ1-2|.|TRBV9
TGTGCCAGCAGCCCTACGACAGGGTCCCACTATGGCTACACCTTC
CASSPTTGSHYGYTF
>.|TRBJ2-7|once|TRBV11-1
TGTGCCAGCAGCTTAGCTACAGGGAAGTGGAGCCCCTACGAGCAGTACTTC
CASSLATGKWSPYEQYF
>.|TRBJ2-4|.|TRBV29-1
TGCAGCGTCCGCGGGGAGAGTCTAGCCAAAAACATTCAGTACTTC
CSVRGESLAKNIQYF
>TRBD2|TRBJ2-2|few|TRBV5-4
TGTGCCAGCAGCTTAAATAGCGGGGCTCTGAACACCGGGGAGCTGTTTTTT
CASSLNSGALNTGELFF
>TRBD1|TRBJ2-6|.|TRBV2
TGTGCCAGCAAGGAGGCAGGGGGCGATGGGGCCAACGTCCTGACTTTC
CASKEAGGDGANVLTF
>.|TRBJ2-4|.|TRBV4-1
TGCGCCAGCAGCCAAGGCCCAGTCATAGCCAAAAACATTCAGTACTTC
CASSQGPVIAKNIQYF
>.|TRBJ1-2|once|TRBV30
TGTGCCTGGAGTTTGGGGGTAGATTATGGCTACACCTTC
CAWSLGVDYGYTF
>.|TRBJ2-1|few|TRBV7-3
TGTGCCAGCAGCTTCAATGCAAGAGGAGGGAATGAGCAGTTCTTC
CASSFNARGGNEQFF
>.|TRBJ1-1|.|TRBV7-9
TGTGCCAGCAGCCCTGGACAGATGAACACTGAAGCTTTCTTT
CASSPGQMNTEAFF
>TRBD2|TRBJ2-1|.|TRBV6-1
TGTGCCAGCAGTACTAGCGGGAGGGCCAATGAGCAGTTCTTC
CASSTSGRANEQFF
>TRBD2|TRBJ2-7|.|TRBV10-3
TGTGCCATCAGTGGCGGGACTAGCGGGGGCCCCTACGAGCAGTACTTC
CAISGGTSGGPYEQYF
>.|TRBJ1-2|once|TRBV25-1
TGTGCCAGCAGCCTCGGCCGCGGCTATAGAAGGGGCTACACCTTC
CASSLGRGYRRGYTF
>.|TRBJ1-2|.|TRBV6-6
TGTGCCAGCAGTCCCTTACCTACACGTGGCTACACCTTC
CASSPLPTRGYTF
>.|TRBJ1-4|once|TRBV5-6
TGTGCCAGCAGCTTGGAAGGAGGGACTAGAGAAAAACTGTTTTTT
CASSLEGGTREKLFF
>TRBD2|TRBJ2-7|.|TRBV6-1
TGTGCCAGCAGTGGGACTAGCGGGACCAACGAGCAGTACTTC
CASSGTSGTNEQYF
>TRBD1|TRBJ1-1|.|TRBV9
TGTGCCAGCAGCGTAGTAGGGGGCGCAGGCACTGAAGCTTTCTTT
CASSVVGGAGTEAFF
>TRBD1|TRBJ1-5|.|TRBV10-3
TGTGCCATCAAGGACAGGGCGAATCAGCCCCAGCATTTT
CAIKDRANQPQHF
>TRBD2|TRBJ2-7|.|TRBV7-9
TGTGCCAGCAGCTCAAGGACTAGCGGGAGTGAGCAGTACTTC
CASSSRTSGSEQYF
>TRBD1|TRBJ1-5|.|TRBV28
TGTGCCAGCAGGACACAGGGGAATGGTCAGCCCCAGCATTTT
CASRTQGNGQPQHF
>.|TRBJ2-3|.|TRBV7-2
TGTGCCAGCAGCTTAGTAGGCGGGGGCACAGATACGCAGTATTTT
CASSLVGGGTDTQYF
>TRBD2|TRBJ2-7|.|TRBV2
TGTGCCACCCGGGAGGTTGTACTAGCCCCCTACGAGCAGTACTTC
CATREVVLAPYEQYF
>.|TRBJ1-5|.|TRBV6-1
TGTGCCAGCAGTGAAGTTAACAGGTACTATCAGCCCCAGCATTTT
CASSEVNRYYQPQHF